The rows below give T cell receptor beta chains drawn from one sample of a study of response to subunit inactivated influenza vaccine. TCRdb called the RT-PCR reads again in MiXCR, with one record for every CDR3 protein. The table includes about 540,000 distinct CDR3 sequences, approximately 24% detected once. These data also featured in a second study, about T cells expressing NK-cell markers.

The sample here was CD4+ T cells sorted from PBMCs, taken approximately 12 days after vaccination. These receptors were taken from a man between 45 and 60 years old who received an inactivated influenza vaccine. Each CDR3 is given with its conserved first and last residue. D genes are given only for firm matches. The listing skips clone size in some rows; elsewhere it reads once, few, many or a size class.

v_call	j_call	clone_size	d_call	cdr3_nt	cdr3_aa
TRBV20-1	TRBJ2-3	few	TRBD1	TGCAGTGCGGAGAACAGGGGCGTTAGCACAGATACGCAGTATTTT	CSAENRGVSTDTQYF
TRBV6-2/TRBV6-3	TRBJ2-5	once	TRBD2	TGTGCCAGCAGAAGGGGACTAGCGGCGTACCAAGAGACCCAGTACTTC	CASRRGLAAYQETQYF
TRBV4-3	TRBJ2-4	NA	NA	TGCGCCAGCAGCCCAGGGAGAAGTTGGAGGCCCGGTATCGCTCAGTACTTC	CASSPGRSWRPGIAQYF
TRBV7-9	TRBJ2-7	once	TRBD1	TGTGCCAGCAACTCGGGACAGGGAACGTACGAGCAGTACTTC	CASNSGQGTYEQYF
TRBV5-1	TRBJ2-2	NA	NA	TGCGCCAGCAGTGATATGACGGGCACCGGGGAGCTGTTTTTT	CASSDMTGTGELFF
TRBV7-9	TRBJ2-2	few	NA	TGTGCCAGCAGCTCAATATCCGGGGAGCTGTTTTTT	CASSSISGELFF
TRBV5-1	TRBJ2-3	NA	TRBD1	TGCGCCAGCAGCCTAGGGACAGGGTGGGCCACAGATACGCAGTATTTT	CASSLGTGWATDTQYF
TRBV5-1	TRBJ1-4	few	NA	TGCGCCAGCAGCCACAGGGAGGGCACTAATGAAAAACTGTTTTTT	CASSHREGTNEKLFF
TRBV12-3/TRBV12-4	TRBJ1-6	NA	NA	TGTGCCAGCAGTTTTAGGGACCGGAGTTCACCCCTCCACTTT	CASSFRDRSSPLHF
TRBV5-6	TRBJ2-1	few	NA	TGTGCCAGCAGCTTCAGGGGAGGGTACAATGAGCAGTTCTTC	CASSFRGGYNEQFF
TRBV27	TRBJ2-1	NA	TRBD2	TGTGCCAGCAGAAAGACTAGCGGGGGTTACAATGAGCAGTTCTTC	CASRKTSGGYNEQFF
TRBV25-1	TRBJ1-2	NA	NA	TGTGCCAGCAGTGAATGGGGGGATGGCTACACCTTC	CASSEWGDGYTF
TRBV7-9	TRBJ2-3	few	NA	TGTGCCAGCAGCCATCTAAGGGTGGATACGCAGTATTTT	CASSHLRVDTQYF
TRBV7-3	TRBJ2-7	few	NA	TGTGCCAGCAGCTTTGACGGGTCACCCTCCTACGAGCAGTACTTC	CASSFDGSPSYEQYF
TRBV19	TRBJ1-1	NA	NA	TGTGCCAGTAGTACGATAAGCAAGGACACTGAAGCTTTCTTT	CASSTISKDTEAFF
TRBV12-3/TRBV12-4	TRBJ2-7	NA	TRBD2	TGTGCCAGCAGTCCGGGACTACCACGGTTCGAGCAGTACTTC	CASSPGLPRFEQYF
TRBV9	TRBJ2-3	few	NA	TGTGCCAGCAGCGTAGCGGGGGAGGAACCCGATACGCAGTATTTT	CASSVAGEEPDTQYF
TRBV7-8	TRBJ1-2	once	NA	TGTGCCAGCAGCCGCGGGCAGGCCTCAGCTAACTATGGCTACACCTTC	CASSRGQASANYGYTF
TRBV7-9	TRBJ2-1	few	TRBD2	TGTGCCAGCAGCCCAGCTGGGGTAGCGGGGCGCTACAATGAGCAGTTCTTC	CASSPAGVAGRYNEQFF
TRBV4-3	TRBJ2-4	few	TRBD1	TGCGCCAGCAGCCTAGGGACAGGGGGCATCAGTGGGGACATTCAGTACTTC	CASSLGTGGISGDIQYF
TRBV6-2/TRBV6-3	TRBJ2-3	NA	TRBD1	TGTGCCAGCTTCAGGGGGCTGAACACAGATACGCAGTATTTT	CASFRGLNTDTQYF
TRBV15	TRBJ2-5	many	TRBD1	TGTGCCACCAGCGTGACGGACAGGGCCCAAGAGACCCAGTACTTC	CATSVTDRAQETQYF
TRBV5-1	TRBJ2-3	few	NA	TGCGCCAGCAGCTTGGGACAGGCCGCATTGGTTACGCAGTATTTT	CASSLGQAALVTQYF
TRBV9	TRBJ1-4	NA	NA	TGTGCCAGCAGCGTAGGGCAGGGCGATGAAAAACTGTTTTTT	CASSVGQGDEKLFF
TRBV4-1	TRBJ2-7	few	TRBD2	TGCGCCAGCAGCCAGCCACTAGCGGCGAACCGGGACCACGAGCAGTACTTC	CASSQPLAANRDHEQYF
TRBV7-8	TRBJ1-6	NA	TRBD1	TGTGCCAGCAGCTTACTACAGGGGCCTTCTTCACCCCTCCACTTT	CASSLLQGPSSPLHF
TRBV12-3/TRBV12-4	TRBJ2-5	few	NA	TGTGCCAGTCCACTAGCTTGGGAGACCCAGTACTTC	CASPLAWETQYF
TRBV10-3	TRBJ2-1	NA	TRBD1	TGTGCCATCAGACAGGGGGCCAGTTTTAATGAGCAGTTCTTC	CAIRQGASFNEQFF
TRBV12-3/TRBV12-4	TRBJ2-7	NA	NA	TGTGCCAGCAGTTTAGCTGGACAATGGGAGCAGTACTTC	CASSLAGQWEQYF
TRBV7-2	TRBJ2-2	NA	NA	TGTGCCAGCAGCCCGACCGCAGTGGGGGGATACACCGGGGAGCTGTTTTTT	CASSPTAVGGYTGELFF
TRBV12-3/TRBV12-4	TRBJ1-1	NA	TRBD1	TGTGCCAGCAGTTTCGGCAGGGGGCCGAGCACTGAAGCTTTCTTT	CASSFGRGPSTEAFF
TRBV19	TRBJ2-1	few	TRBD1	TGTGCCAGTAGTACCGGGACAGGGTCTTACAATGAGCAGTTCTTC	CASSTGTGSYNEQFF
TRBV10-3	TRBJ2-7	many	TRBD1	TGTGCCATCAGTGCGCGTGAAATAGGACAGGACTCCTACGAGCAGTACTTC	CAISAREIGQDSYEQYF
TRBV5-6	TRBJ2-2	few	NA	TGTGCCAGCAGCCTACTAGGGCCCTTCACCGGGGAGCTGTTTTTT	CASSLLGPFTGELFF
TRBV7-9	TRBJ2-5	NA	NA	TGTGCCAGCAGCCTTATCGTCGAGACCCAGTACTTC	CASSLIVETQYF
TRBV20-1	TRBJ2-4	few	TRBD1	TGCAGTGCTAGAACAGGGGGCGCGAGCAAAAACATTCAGTACTTC	CSARTGGASKNIQYF
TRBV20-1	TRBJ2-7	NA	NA	TGCAGTGCTACGAGGAGTTCCTACGAGCAGTACTTC	CSATRSSYEQYF
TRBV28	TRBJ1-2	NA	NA	TGTGCCAGCGGGGACATCTCTAACTATGGCTACACCTTC	CASGDISNYGYTF
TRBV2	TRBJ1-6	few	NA	TGTGCCACTTTACAGGAAGCCTATAATTCACCCCTCCACTTT	CATLQEAYNSPLHF
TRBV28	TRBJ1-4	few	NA	TGTGCCAGCAGTTTTGTTAAGGGCCACGTTCGGGAAAAACTGTTTTTT	CASSFVKGHVREKLFF
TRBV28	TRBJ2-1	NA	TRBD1	TGTGCCAGCAGTTCCTCGGGACAGGTCATCTACAATGAGCAGTTCTTC	CASSSSGQVIYNEQFF
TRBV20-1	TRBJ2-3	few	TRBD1	TGCAGTGCAGGGGGACAGGGGGTGGCAGATACGCAGTATTTT	CSAGGQGVADTQYF
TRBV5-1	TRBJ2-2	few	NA	TGCGCCAGCACCCGGGGCACCGGGGAGCTGTTTTTT	CASTRGTGELFF
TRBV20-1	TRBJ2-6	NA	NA	TGCAGTGCTAGTGGTGGGGCCAACGTCCTGACTTTC	CSASGGANVLTF
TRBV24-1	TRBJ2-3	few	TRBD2	TGTGCCACCAGTGACACTAGCGGGAGGACAGATACGCAGTATTTT	CATSDTSGRTDTQYF
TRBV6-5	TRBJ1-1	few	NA	TGTGCCAGCAGTTACTCGTTCGGGCAGGATATGAACACTGAAGCTTTCTTT	CASSYSFGQDMNTEAFF
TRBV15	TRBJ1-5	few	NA	TGTGCCACCAGCAGAGAAAACGGGGTGGGACAGCCCCAGCATTTT	CATSRENGVGQPQHF
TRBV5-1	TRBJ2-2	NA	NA	TGCGCCAGCAGCTTTAACACTCAGAACACCGGGGAGCTGTTTTTT	CASSFNTQNTGELFF
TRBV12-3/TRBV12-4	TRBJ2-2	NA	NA	TGTGCCAGCACCCACCCAGCTGGGGGAGCCAACACCGGGGAGCTGTTTTTT	CASTHPAGGANTGELFF
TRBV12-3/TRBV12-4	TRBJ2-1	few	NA	TGTGCCAGCACCTCAATGGTCCAGAACTACAATGAGCAGTTCTTC	CASTSMVQNYNEQFF
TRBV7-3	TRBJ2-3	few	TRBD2	TGTGCCAGCAGTCACCATAGCGGGAGGTCGGCAAATACGCAGTATTTT	CASSHHSGRSANTQYF
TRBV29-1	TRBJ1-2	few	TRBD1	TGCAGCGTTGGTGGGACAGTTTTAGAAGACTATGGCTACACCTTC	CSVGGTVLEDYGYTF
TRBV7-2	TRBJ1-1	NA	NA	TGTGCCAGCAGCCCCCCATTCGAGTACGCTTTCTTT	CASSPPFEYAFF